Below, 27 T cell receptor beta chains from the same sample are listed, as sequenced in a study of blood T cell repertoires in COVID-19. Sequenced by immunoSEQ multiplex PCR; TCRdb stores in-frame clones only, minus some. The data hold 30,000 or so clones, with 65% to 70% observed a single time. The sample comprised peripheral blood. All receptors derive from a human donor in a cohort sampled during active COVID-19.

The chain uses TRBV6-2 or TRBV6-3 and TRBJ2-5, with D possibly matching TRBD2 (6 bases). V was cut by 5 bases and J by 5 bases, with 18 bases left in between. The CDR3 runs to 15 residues. Germline CDR1 and CDR2: MNHEY and SVGEGT. DNA of the CDR3: TGTGCCAGCAGTATTCGATTAGTTGGGGGGGAGACCCAGTACTTC. Protein sequence: CASSIRLVGGETQYF.

The chain joins TRBV10-3 to TRBJ2-7, with 7 bases that match TRBD2. Germline CDR1 and CDR2: ENHRY and SYGVKD. The CDR3 is made up of 16 amino acids. The junction had 12 bases not matched to a gene; V was cut back by 2 bases and J by 5 bases. CDR3 DNA sequence: TGTGCCATCAGTGAGAAGGTGGTGGGGGGGACGGACGAGCAGTACTTC. Translation gives CAISEKVVGGTDEQYF.

This clone was detected only once. The chain combines TRBV7-9 with TRBJ2-7; a possible D gene is TRBD2 (5 bases). Germline-derived CDR1 and CDR2 are SEHNR and FQNEAQ (reference sequence). V was trimmed by 5 bases and J by 0 bases, leaving 11 bases between them. The CDR3 length is 14 residues. The CDR3 coding sequence is TGTGCCAGCAGCGGAGACCTAGCCTCCTACGAGCAGTACTTC. Protein: CASSGDLASYEQYF. Drawing the rest from reference TRBV7-9 and TRBJ2-7, the complete variable domain is DTGVSQNPRHKITKRGQNVTFRCDPISEHNRLYWYRQTLGQGPEFLTYFQNEAQLEKSRLLSDRFSAERPKGSFSTLEIQRTEQGDSAMYLCASSGDLASYEQYFGPGTRLTVT.

Here the CDR3 reads CASSSNDRVGYEQYF. CDR3 DNA sequence: TGTGCCAGCAGCTCGAACGACAGGGTAGGCTACGAGCAGTACTTC. This chain joins TRBV11-3 and TRBJ2-7, with TRBD1 identical over 7 bases. The CDR3 length is 15 residues. Germline CDR1 and CDR2: SGHNT and YENEEA. V lost 4 bases, J lost 3 bases, and 9 bases stayed unmatched.

This chain joins TRBV18 and TRBJ1-6; D remains unclear. This CDR3 comprises 12 residues. CDR1 and CDR2 from the germline V gene are KGHSH and LQKENI. Deletions cut 11 bases from V and 5 bases from J, with 10 bases between. The CDR3 DNA reads TGTGCCGGCAGGCGGGATAATTCACCCCTCCACTTT. This codes for CAGRRDNSPLHF.

This clone was seen only a few times. The V gene is TRBV9, the J gene TRBJ2-2, with D possibly being TRBD2 (6 bases). Germline-derived CDR1 and CDR2 are SGDLS and YYNGEE. There are 13 residues in the CDR3. The V and J ends lost 3 bases and 7 bases respectively, with 10 bases between them. The CDR3: CASSAPGLGELFF. The CDR3 bases are TGTGCCAGCAGCGCACCGGGACTCGGGGAGCTGTTTTTT.

The chain employs TRBV19 and TRBJ2-4; tentatively, D is TRBD1 (6 bases). Germline values: CDR1 LNHDA, CDR2 SQIVND (reference sequence). The V end lost 3 bases, the J end lost 3 bases, and 15 bases lay between the germline ends. The CDR3 covers 16 residues. CDR3 DNA: TGTGCCAGTAGTATGGGGCAGGGGTCCGGCAAAAACATTCAGTACTTC. It yields the protein CASSMGQGSGKNIQYF. The full variable domain, its missing parts supplied by reference TRBV19 and TRBJ2-4, is DGGITQSPKYLFRKEGQNVTLSCEQNLNHDAMYWYRQDPGQGLRLIYYSQIVNDFQKGDIAEGYSVSREKKESFPLTVTSAQKNPTAFYLCASSMGQGSGKNIQYFGAGTRLSVL.

This chain uses TRBV27 with TRBJ1-1; 8 nucleotides align to TRBD1. This CDR3 region has 17 residues. Trimming removed 5 bases from V and 0 bases from J; junction bases left unmatched: 11. In germline, CDR1 is MNHEY, CDR2 SMNVEV (reference sequence). DNA of the CDR3: TGTGCCAGCAGTGTCAGGGGGCGCGCCCGCCTGAACACTGAAGCTTTCTTT. This encodes CASSVRGRARLNTEAFF.

The chain has TRBV3-1 (or the pseudogene TRBV3-2) and TRBJ2-1; 10 bases line up with TRBD2. The CDR3 is made up of 17 amino acids. The trim removed 1 base at V and 5 bases at J, leaving 8 bases unmatched. Germline CDR1 is LGHDT and CDR2 is YNNKEL (reference sequence). The CDR3 DNA sequence: TGTGCCAGCAGCCAAGTCTACGGAGCGGGGGGGGACAATGAGCAGTTCTTC. This codes for CASSQVYGAGGDNEQFF.

The chain links TRBV13 to TRBJ2-3; 12 bases are shared with TRBD2. Germline CDR1 PRHDT, CDR2 FYEKMQ (reference sequence). V was clipped by 3 bases and J by 0 bases; unmatched bases: 4. The CDR3 spans 17 residues. Here the CDR3 DNA reads TGTGCCAGCAGCTTTTCTGGACTAGCGGGAAGCACAGATACGCAGTATTTT. It codes for CASSFSGLAGSTDTQYF.

This clone was detected only a few times. The V gene is TRBV7-8, the J gene TRBJ1-2; D is unresolved. The V gene's germline CDR1 is SGHVS and CDR2 FQNEAQ. V lost 5 bases and J 3 bases, leaving 16 bases between the germline ends. CDR3 length: 15 amino acids. CDR3 protein: CASSRRRELYYGYTF. CDR3 nucleotides: TGTGCCAGCAGCCGGCGGCGGGAACTCTACTATGGCTACACCTTC.

The chain is built from TRBV12-3 or TRBV12-4 and TRBJ1-2, with unresolved D. V was pared by 5 bases and J by 7 bases, with 11 bases between. The CDR3 contains 12 residues. For the CDR3, the DNA is TGTGCCAGCAGTCCCGACTTGGGTGGCTACACCTTC. This gives the protein CASSPDLGGYTF.

The chain uses TRBV19 and TRBJ1-1; tentative D call: TRBD1 (5 bases). The ends were cut back, 4 bases at V and 3 bases at J, with 15 bases in the middle. Looked up from germline, CDR1 is LNHDA and CDR2 is SQIVND (reference sequence). There are 15 residues in the CDR3. In DNA form, the CDR3 reads TGTGCCAGTAGTACGGGGGGGGGTCGATACACTGAAGCTTTCTTT. Its protein product is CASSTGGGRYTEAFF.

The gene calls are TRBV6-5 and TRBJ1-1; possibly TRBD1 for D (6 bases). The CDR3 consists of 13 residues. The V end lost 2 bases, the J end lost 8 bases, and 12 bases lay between the germline ends. Germline-derived CDR1 and CDR2 are MNHEY and SVGAGI. The CDR3 protein is CASSYERGTEAFF. The CDR3 nucleotides read TGTGCCAGCAGTTACGAGAGGGGGACAGAAGCTTTCTTT.

The chain is built from TRBV14 and TRBJ2-5; D is undetermined. The V gene lost 0 bases and the J gene lost 0 bases, with 5 bases spanning the gap. The length of the CDR3 is 14 residues. Germline-derived CDR1 and CDR2 are SGHDN and FVKESK. CDR3 sequence reads: CASSQDDYQETQYF. CDR3 sequence (DNA): TGTGCCAGCAGCCAAGATGACTACCAAGAGACCCAGTACTTC.

The chain joins TRBV4-3 to TRBJ2-7; no clear D. Per the germline V gene, CDR1 is LGHNA and CDR2 is YSLEER. The length of the CDR3 is 15 residues. V gave up 0 bases and J gave up 4 bases, with 13 bases separating them. The CDR3 loop is CASSQDRGWLYEQYF. DNA for the CDR3: TGCGCCAGCAGCCAAGATCGAGGTTGGCTTTACGAGCAGTACTTC.

The chain couples TRBV7-7 to TRBJ2-5, with D tentatively TRBD1 (7 bases). In germline, CDR1 is SSHAT, CDR2 FNYEAQ (reference sequence). The CDR3 contains 14 residues. Trimming removed 1 base from V and 5 bases from J, with 11 bases in between. Here the CDR3 reads CASSLVSGGETQYF. DNA for the CDR3: TGTGCCAGCAGCTTAGTTTCAGGGGGGGAGACCCAGTACTTC.

This clone was seen repeatedly, ten times or more. The genes are TRBV5-1 and TRBJ1-1; D gene unclear. V was shortened by 7 bases and J by 2 bases, with 21 bases between the two germline ends. Looked up from germline, CDR1 is SGHRS and CDR2 is YFSETQ. The CDR3 covers 16 residues. CDR3 in amino acids: CASYSSYGERNTEAFF. The CDR3 nucleotides read TGCGCCAGCTATTCATCGTACGGTGAACGAAACACTGAAGCTTTCTTT.

This clone was picked up a small number of times. The rearrangement joins TRBV2 to TRBJ2-7; tentatively, D is TRBD2 (5 bases). Germline V gene data show CDR1 as SNHLY and CDR2 as FYNNEI. CDR3 size: 13 residues. The V gene lost 7 bases and the J gene lost 7 bases, with 17 bases spanning the gap. This chain's CDR3 is CASIRLIPGEQYF. The CDR3 DNA reads as TGTGCCAGCATAAGGCTAATACCGGGGGAGCAGTACTTC.

V usage is TRBV2 and J usage is TRBJ1-2; 8 positions match TRBD1. Trimming took 4 bases from V and 5 from J; bases not matched to a gene: 6. Germline lookup yields CDR1 SNHLY and CDR2 FYNNEI. The CDR3 sequence is 14 residues long. The CDR3 DNA sequence: TGTGCCAGCAGTGCCGGGACAGGCCGATATGGCTACACCTTC. Translation gives CASSAGTGRYGYTF.

This chain connects TRBV13 to TRBJ2-1; 7 positions match TRBD1. V trimming: 6 bases; J trimming: 6 bases; junction bases outside the gene matches: 17. Germline V CDR1 and CDR2: PRHDT, FYEKMQ (reference sequence). This CDR3 has 17 residues. CDR3 in amino acids: CASSSTLSGTEFNEQFF. DNA for the CDR3: TGTGCCAGCAGTTCTACTCTTTCCGGGACAGAGTTCAATGAGCAGTTCTTC.

The chain carries TRBV5-1 and TRBJ2-7; 8 bases fit TRBD1. The CDR3 has 17 residues. J gave up 4 bases and V 4 bases, and 16 bases lay outside the gene matches. Per germline, CDR1 SGHRS and CDR2 YFSETQ. The CDR3 coding sequence is TGCGCCAGCAGCAGACAATCTGGACAGGGCGTAGGGTACGAGCAGTACTTC. It codes for CASSRQSGQGVGYEQYF. The whole variable domain, remainder taken from reference TRBV5-1 and TRBJ2-7, is KAGVTQTPRYLIKTRGQQVTLSCSPISGHRSVSWYQQTPGQGLQFLFEYFSETQRNKGNFPGRFSGRQFSNSRSEMNVSTLELGDSALYLCASSRQSGQGVGYEQYFGPGTRLTVT.

This clone was seen a single time. The chain has TRBV28 and TRBJ2-7; 7 bases agree with TRBD2. The CDR3 totals 13 residues. The V segment lost 6 bases and the J segment 2 bases; nucleotides outside the gene matches: 4. Germline V gene lookup returns CDR1 MDHEN and CDR2 SYDVKM. CDR3 in amino acids: CASRPGGTYEQYF. The CDR3 nucleotides are TGTGCCAGCAGACCGGGAGGCACCTACGAGCAGTACTTC. The whole variable domain, remainder taken from reference TRBV28 and TRBJ2-7, is DVKVTQSSRYLVKRTGEKVFLECVQDMDHENMFWYRQDPGLGLRLIYFSYDVKMKEKGDIPEGYSVSREKKERFSLILESASTNQTSMYLCASRPGGTYEQYFGPGTRLTVT.

The CDR3 DNA follows: TGTGCCAGCAGCCAAGTCGGAGGTGGCTACACCTTC. Its translation: CASSQVGGGYTF. The rearrangement joins TRBV14 to TRBJ1-2; no definite D call. With 1 base removed from V and 7 bases from J, the gap between germline ends came to 7 bases. Germline loops: CDR1 SGHDN, CDR2 FVKESK. The CDR3 contains 12 residues.

The chain uses TRBV5-4 and TRBJ2-7, with 8 nucleotides matching TRBD1. V trimming: 0 bases; J trimming: 9 bases; junction bases outside the gene matches: 11. CDR1 and CDR2 (germline): SGHNT, YYREEE (reference sequence). The CDR3 is made up of 15 amino acids. CDR3 sequence (DNA): TGTGCCAGCAGCTTGGTAGGACAGGGTGGTACGGGGCAGTACTTC. Its translation is CASSLVGQGGTGQYF.

In this sample, this clone is medium-sized. The V call is TRBV28, the J call TRBJ2-7; TRBD2 matches 10 bases. Germline CDR1 and CDR2: MDHEN and SYDVKM. This CDR3 has 14 residues. Trimming removed 6 bases from V and 6 bases from J; junction bases left unmatched: 8. In DNA form, the CDR3 reads TGTGCCAGCAGCAGGCCTAGCGGGAGATCCGAGCAGTACTTC. It encodes CASSRPSGRSEQYF.

This chain uses TRBV5-1 with TRBJ1-3, with D possibly matching TRBD1 (5 bases). This CDR3 is built from 14 residues. The germline CDR1 and CDR2 sequences are SGHRS and YFSETQ. V lost 5 bases to trimming and J lost 1 base, with 10 bases between them. Here the CDR3 DNA reads TGCGCCAGCAGTCCTCAGGGATCTGGAAACACCATATATTTT. It yields the protein CASSPQGSGNTIYF.